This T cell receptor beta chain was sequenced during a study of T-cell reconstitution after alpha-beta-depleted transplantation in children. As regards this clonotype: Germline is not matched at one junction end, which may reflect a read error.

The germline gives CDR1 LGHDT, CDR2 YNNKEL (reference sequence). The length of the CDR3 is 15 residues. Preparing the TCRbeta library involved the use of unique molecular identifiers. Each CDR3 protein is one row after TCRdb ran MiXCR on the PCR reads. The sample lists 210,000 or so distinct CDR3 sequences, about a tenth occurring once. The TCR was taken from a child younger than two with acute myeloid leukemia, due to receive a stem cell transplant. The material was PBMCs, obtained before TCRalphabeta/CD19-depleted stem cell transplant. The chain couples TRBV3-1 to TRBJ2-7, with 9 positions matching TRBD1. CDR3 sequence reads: CATSPRDRVAYEQYF. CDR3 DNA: TGTGCCACCAGCCCGCGGGACAGGGTAGCTTACGAGCAGTACTTC.